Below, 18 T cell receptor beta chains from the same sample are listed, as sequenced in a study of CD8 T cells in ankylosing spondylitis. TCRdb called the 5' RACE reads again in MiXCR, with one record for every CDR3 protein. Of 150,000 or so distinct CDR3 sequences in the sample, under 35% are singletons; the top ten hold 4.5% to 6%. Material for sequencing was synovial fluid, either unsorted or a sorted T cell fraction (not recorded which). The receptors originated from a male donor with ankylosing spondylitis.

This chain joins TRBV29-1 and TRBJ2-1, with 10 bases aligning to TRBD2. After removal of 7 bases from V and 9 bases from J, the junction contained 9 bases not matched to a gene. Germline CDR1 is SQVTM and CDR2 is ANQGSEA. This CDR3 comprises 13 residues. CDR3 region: CSARASGRGEQFF. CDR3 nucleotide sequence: TGCAGCGCTAGGGCTAGCGGGAGAGGTGAGCAGTTCTTC.

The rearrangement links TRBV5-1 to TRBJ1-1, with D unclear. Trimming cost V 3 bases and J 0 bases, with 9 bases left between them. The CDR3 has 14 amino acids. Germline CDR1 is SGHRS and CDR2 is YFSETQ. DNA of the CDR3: TGCGCCAGCAGCTCCCTCCCCATGAACACTGAAGCTTTCTTT. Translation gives CASSSLPMNTEAFF.

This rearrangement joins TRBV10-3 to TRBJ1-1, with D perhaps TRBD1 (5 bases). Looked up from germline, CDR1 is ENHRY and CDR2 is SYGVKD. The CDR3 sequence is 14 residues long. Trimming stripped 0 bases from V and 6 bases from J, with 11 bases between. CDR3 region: CAISESGGGAEAFF. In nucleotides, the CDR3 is TGTGCCATCAGTGAGTCGGGGGGAGGGGCTGAAGCTTTCTTT.

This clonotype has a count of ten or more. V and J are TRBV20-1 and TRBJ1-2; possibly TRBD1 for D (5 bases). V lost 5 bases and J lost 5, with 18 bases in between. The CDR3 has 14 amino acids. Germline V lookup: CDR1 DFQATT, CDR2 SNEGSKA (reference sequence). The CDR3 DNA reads TGCAGTGCTGTCCCCGCGGGGAGGGGATATGGCTACACCTTC. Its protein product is CSAVPAGRGYGYTF.

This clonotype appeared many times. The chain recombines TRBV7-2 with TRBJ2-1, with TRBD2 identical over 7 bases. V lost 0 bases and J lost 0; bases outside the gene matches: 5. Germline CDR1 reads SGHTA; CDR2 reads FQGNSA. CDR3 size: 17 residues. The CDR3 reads CASSLALRLASYNEQFF. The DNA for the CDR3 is TGTGCCAGCAGCTTAGCACTGAGACTAGCCTCCTACAATGAGCAGTTCTTC.

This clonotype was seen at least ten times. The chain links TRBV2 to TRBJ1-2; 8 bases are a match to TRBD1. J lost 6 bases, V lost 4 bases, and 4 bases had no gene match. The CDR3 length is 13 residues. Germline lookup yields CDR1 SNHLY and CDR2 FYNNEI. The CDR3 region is CASSVDRDNGYTF. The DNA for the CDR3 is TGTGCCAGCAGTGTGGACAGGGACAATGGCTACACCTTC.

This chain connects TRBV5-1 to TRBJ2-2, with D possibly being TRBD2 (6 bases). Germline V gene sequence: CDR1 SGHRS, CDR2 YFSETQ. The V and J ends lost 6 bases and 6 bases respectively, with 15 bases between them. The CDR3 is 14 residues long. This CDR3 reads CASTPRGEAGELFF. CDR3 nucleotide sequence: TGCGCCAGCACCCCGCGAGGGGAGGCCGGGGAGCTGTTTTTT. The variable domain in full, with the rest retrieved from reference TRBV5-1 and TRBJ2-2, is KAGVTQTPRYLIKTRGQQVTLSCSPISGHRSVSWYQQTPGQGLQFLFEYFSETQRNKGNFPGRFSGRQFSNSRSEMNVSTLELGDSALYLCASTPRGEAGELFFGEGSRLTVL.

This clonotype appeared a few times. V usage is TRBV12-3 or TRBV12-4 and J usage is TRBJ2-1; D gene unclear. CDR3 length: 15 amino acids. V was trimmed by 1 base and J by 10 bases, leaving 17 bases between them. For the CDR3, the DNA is TGTGCCAGCAGTTTAGAAGCCGGCGGCAGCAACGAGCAGTTCTTC. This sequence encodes CASSLEAGGSNEQFF.

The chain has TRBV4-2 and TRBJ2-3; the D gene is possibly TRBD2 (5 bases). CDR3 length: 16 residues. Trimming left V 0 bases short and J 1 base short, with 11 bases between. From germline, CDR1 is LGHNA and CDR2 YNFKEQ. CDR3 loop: CASSQDRGAGTDTQYF. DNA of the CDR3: TGTGCCAGCAGCCAAGATCGTGGAGCGGGCACAGATACGCAGTATTTT.

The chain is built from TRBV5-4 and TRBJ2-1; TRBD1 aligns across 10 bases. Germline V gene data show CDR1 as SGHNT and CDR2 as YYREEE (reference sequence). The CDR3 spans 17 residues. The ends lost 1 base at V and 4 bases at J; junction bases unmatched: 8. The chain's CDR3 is CASSLRQGAQSYNEQFF. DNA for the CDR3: TGTGCCAGCAGCTTGCGACAGGGGGCGCAATCGTACAATGAGCAGTTCTTC. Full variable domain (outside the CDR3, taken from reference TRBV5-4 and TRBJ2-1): ETGVTQSPTHLIKTRGQQVTLRCSSQSGHNTVSWYQQALGQGPQFIFQYYREEENGRGNFPPRFSGLQFPNYSSELNVNALELDDSALYLCASSLRQGAQSYNEQFFGPGTRLTVL.

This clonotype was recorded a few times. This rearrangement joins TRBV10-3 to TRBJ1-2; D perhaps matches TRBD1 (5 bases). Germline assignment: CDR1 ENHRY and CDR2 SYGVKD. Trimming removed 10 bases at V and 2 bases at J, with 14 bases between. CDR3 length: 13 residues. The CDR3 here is CANRDGENYGYTF. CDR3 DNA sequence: TGTGCCAACCGGGACGGTGAAAACTATGGCTACACCTTC.

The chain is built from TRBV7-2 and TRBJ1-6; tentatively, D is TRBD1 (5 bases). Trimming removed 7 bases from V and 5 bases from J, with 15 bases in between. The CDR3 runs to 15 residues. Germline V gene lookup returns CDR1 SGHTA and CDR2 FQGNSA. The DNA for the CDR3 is TGTGCCAGCACCCAACGAGGGACCCATAATTCACCCCTCCACTTT. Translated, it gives CASTQRGTHNSPLHF.

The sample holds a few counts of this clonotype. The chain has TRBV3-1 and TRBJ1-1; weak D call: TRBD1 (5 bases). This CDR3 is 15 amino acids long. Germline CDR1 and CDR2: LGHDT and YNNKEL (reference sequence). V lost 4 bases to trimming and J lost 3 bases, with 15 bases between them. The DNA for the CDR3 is TGTGCCAGCAGCCGTCAACCCAGGGCGGACACTGAAGCTTTCTTT. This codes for CASSRQPRADTEAFF.

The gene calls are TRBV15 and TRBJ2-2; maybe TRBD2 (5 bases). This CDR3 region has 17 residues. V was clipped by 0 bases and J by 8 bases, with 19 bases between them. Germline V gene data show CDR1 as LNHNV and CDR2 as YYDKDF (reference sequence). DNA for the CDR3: TGTGCCACCAGCAGAGATCGTTCTAGCTTGCTTCAGGGGGAGCTGTTTTTT. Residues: CATSRDRSSLLQGELFF.

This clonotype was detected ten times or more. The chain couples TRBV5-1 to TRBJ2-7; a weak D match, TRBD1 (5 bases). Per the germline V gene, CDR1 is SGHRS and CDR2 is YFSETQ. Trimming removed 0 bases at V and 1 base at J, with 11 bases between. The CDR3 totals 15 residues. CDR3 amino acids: CASSLEGRASYEQYF. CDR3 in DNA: TGCGCCAGCAGCTTGGAGGGCAGGGCATCCTACGAGCAGTACTTC. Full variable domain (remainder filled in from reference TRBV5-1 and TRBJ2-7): KAGVTQTPRYLIKTRGQQVTLSCSPISGHRSVSWYQQTPGQGLQFLFEYFSETQRNKGNFPGRFSGRQFSNSRSEMNVSTLELGDSALYLCASSLEGRASYEQYFGPGTRLTVT.

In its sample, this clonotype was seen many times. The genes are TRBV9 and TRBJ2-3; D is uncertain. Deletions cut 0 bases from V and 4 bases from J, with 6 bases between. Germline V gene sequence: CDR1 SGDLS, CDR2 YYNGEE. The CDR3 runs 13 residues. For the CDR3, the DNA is TGTGCCAGCAGCGTAGGCCCATCAGATACGCAGTATTTT. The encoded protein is CASSVGPSDTQYF. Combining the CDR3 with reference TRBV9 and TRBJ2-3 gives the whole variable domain DSGVTQTPKHLITATGQRVTLRCSPRSGDLSVYWYQQSLDQGLQFLIQYYNGEERAKGNILERFSAQQFPDLHSELNLSSLELGDSALYFCASSVGPSDTQYFGPGTRLTVL.

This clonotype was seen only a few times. The CDR3 sequence is CASSLALSEAFF. The CDR3 DNA reads as TGTGCCAGCAGCTTAGCCCTTTCTGAAGCTTTCTTT. The rearrangement joins TRBV7-2 to TRBJ1-1; D remains unclear. The ends were cut back, 0 bases at V and 6 bases at J, with 5 bases in the middle. Germline values: CDR1 SGHTA, CDR2 FQGNSA. The CDR3 spans 12 residues. The whole variable domain, remainder taken from reference TRBV7-2 and TRBJ1-1, is GAGVSQSPSNKVTEKGKDVELRCDPISGHTALYWYRQSLGQGLEFLIYFQGNSAPDKSGLPSDRFSAERTGGSVSTLTIQRTQQEDSAVYLCASSLALSEAFFGQGTRLTVV.

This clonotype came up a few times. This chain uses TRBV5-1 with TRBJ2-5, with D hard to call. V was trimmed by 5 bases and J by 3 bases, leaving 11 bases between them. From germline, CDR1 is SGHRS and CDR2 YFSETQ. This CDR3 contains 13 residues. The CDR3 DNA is TGCGCCAGCAGAACGGCTAGGGAAGAGACCCAGTACTTC. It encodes CASRTAREETQYF.